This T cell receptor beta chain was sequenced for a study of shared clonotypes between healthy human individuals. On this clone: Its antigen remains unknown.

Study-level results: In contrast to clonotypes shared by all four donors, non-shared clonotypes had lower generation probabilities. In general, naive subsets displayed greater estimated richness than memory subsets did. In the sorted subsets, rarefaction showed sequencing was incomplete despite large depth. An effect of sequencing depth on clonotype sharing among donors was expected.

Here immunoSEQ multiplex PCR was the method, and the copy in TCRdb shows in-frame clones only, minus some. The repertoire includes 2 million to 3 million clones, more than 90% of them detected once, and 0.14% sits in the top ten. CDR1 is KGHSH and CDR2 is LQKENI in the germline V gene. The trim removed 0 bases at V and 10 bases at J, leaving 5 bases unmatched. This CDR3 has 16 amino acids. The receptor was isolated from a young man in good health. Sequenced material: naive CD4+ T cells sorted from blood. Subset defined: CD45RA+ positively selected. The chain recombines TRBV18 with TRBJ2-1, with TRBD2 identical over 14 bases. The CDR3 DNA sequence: TGTGCCAGCTCACCACCGGGACTAGCGGGAGTGATCGAGCAGTTCTTC. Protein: CASSPPGLAGVIEQFF.